This TCR beta chain appears in the sequencing data of a study of blood T cells in healthy people across ages. V was trimmed by 0 bases and J by 0 bases, leaving 8 bases between them. CDR1 and CDR2 (germline): SSHAT, FNYEAQ (reference sequence). CDR3 length: 16 residues. Primed by a sample-barcoded 5' primer and a J-beta primer mix, a second PCR proceeded for about 7 to 11 cycles. Researchers report that each sample yielded at least 2.5 million CDR3-containing paired-end reads. TCRdb processed the 5' RACE reads anew with MiXCR; each CDR3 protein has one entry. Of approximately 690,000 distinct CDR3 sequences in the sample, about 54% were seen once.

The receptor was isolated from a man aged 55 to 70 in good health. Sequencing was done on a sample of blood. The chain joins TRBV7-7 to TRBJ2-2, with no clear D. The CDR3: CASSLAKGPNTGELFF. CDR3 nucleotide sequence: TGTGCCAGCAGCTTAGCGAAAGGGCCGAACACCGGGGAGCTGTTTTTT.